A single T cell receptor (beta chain) is shown here with its context. Measured with immunoSEQ multiplex PCR; TCRdb has only the in-frame clones, and not every one. The data contain roughly 150,000 clones, around 85% of them singletons. This entry is derived from a study of blood T cell repertoires in COVID-19. Trimming took off 6 bases at V and 1 base at J, with 10 bases between the two ends. The CDR3 totals 14 residues. The germline gives CDR1 LNHDA, CDR2 SQIVND (reference sequence). The chain combines TRBV19 with TRBJ2-1; a weak D match, TRBD1 (5 bases). The sequence was obtained from a woman in her sixties or seventies with acute or convalescent COVID-19. Sequenced sample: peripheral blood. CDR3 nucleotides: TGTGCCAGTAGCCAGGGTACTTCCTACAATGAGCAGTTCTTC. Encoded protein: CASSQGTSYNEQFF.